This T cell receptor (beta chain) was sequenced in a study of T cells in Graves' hyperthyroidism and ophthalmopathy. Using RNA transcripts as the source, TCR beta CDR3 regions were amplified. HTBI primers were used for first-round RT-PCR of the TCR CDR3. TCRdb called the multiplex PCR reads again in MiXCR, with one record for every CDR3 protein. Of over 400,000 distinct CDR3 sequences listed, about 22% are singletons. The CDR3 sequence is 13 residues long. V gave up 0 bases and J gave up 6 bases, with 3 bases separating them. CDR1 is MNHNS and CDR2 is SASEGT in the germline V gene. A few counts support this clonotype. A Clinical Activity Score of at least 3, a NOSPECS grade of at least 4 and a duration under 3 months were recorded in the ophthalmopathy patients.

The chain couples TRBV6-1 to TRBJ1-6; D not resolved. This receptor was taken from a woman aged 65 to 85 with Graves' ophthalmopathy. Sequencing input: blood. The CDR3 nucleotides read TGTGCCAGCAGTGAAGCTAGTAATTCACCCCTCCACTTT. Translated: CASSEASNSPLHF.